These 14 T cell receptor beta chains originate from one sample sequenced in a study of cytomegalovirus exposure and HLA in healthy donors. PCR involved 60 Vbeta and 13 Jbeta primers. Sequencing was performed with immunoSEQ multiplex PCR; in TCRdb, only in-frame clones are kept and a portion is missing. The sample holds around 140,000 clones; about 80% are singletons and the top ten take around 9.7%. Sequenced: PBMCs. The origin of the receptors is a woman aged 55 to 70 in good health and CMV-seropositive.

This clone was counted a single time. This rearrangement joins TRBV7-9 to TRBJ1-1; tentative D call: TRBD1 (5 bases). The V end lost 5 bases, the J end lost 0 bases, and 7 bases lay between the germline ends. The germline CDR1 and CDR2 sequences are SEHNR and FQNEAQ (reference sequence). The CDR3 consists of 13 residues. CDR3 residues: CASSQQVNTEAFF. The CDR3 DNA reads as TGTGCCAGCAGCCAACAGGTGAACACTGAAGCTTTCTTT.

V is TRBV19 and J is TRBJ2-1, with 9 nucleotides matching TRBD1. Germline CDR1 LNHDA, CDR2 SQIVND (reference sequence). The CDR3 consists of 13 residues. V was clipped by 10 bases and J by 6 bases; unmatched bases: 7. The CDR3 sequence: CATGTGMINEQFF. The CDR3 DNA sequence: TGTGCCACCGGGACAGGGATGATCAATGAGCAGTTCTTC.

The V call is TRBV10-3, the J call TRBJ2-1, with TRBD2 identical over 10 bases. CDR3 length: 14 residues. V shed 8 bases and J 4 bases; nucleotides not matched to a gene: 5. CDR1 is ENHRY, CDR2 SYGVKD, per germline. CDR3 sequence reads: CAILGTSEYNEQFF. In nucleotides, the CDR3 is TGTGCCATCCTCGGGACTAGCGAGTACAATGAGCAGTTCTTC.

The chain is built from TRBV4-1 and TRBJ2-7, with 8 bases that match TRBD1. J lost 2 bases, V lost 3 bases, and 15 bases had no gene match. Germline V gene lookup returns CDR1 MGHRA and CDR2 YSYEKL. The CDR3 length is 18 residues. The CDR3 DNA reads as TGCGCCAGCAGCCATAAACTCTCGCCGGGACAGGTTACCTACGAGCAGTACTTC. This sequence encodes CASSHKLSPGQVTYEQYF.

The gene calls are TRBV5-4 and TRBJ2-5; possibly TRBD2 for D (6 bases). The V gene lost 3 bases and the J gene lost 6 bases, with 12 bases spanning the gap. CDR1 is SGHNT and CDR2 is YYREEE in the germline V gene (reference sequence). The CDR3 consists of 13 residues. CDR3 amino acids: CASSSWGRKTQYF. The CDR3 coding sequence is TGTGCCAGCAGCTCCTGGGGGAGGAAGACCCAGTACTTC.

The CDR3 bases are TGTGCCAGTAGTATGAAGAAAGGTGGACAGGGTACGGGCTACACCTTC. Translated, it gives CASSMKKGGQGTGYTF. The V gene is TRBV19, the J gene TRBJ1-2; TRBD1 matches at 8 bases. After removal of 3 bases from V and 8 bases from J, the junction contained 14 bases not matched to a gene. Germline CDR1 and CDR2: LNHDA and SQIVND (reference sequence). The CDR3 totals 16 residues.

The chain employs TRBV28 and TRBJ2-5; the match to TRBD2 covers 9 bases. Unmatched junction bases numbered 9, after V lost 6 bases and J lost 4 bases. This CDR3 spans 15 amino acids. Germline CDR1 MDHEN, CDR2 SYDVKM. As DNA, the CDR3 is TGTGCCAGCAGCCCCGGCGGGAGGGAAGTAGAGACCCAGTACTTC. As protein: CASSPGGREVETQYF.

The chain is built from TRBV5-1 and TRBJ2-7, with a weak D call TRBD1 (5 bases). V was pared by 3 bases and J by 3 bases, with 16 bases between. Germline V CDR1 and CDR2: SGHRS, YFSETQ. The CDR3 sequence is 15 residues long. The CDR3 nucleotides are TGCGCCAGCAGCTCGGTTGGGCAGGGCGACTACGAGCAGTACTTC. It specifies CASSSVGQGDYEQYF.

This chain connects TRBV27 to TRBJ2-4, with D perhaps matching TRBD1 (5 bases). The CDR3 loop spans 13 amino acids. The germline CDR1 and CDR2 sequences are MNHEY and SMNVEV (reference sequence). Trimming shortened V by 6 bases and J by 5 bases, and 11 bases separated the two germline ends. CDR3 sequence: CASRQGWENIQYF. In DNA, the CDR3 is TGTGCCAGCAGGCAGGGTTGGGAAAACATTCAGTACTTC.

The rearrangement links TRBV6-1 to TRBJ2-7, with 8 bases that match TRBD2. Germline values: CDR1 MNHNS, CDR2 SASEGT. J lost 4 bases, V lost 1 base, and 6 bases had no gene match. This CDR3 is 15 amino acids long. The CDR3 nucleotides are TGTGCCAGCAGTGAAGGGGGCGCGGGGGGATACGAGCAGTACTTC. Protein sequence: CASSEGGAGGYEQYF.

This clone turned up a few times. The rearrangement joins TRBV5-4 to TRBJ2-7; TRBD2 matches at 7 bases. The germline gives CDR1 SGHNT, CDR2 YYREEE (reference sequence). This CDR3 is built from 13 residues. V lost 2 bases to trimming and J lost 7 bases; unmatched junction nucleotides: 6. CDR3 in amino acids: CASSFTSVREQYF. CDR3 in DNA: TGTGCCAGCAGCTTTACTAGCGTGCGGGAGCAGTACTTC.

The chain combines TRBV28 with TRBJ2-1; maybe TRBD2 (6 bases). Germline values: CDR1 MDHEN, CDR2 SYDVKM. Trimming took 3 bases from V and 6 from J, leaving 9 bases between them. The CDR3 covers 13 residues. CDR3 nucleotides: TGTGCCAGCAGTTTTGGGGAGGTCAATGAGCAGTTCTTC. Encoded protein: CASSFGEVNEQFF.

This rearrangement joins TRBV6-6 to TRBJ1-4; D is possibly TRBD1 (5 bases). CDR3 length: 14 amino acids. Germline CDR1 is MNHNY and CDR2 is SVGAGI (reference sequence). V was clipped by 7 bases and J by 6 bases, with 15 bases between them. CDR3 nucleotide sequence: TGTGCCAGCACCGACATCGGGGGAGATGAAAAACTGTTTTTT. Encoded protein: CASTDIGGDEKLFF.

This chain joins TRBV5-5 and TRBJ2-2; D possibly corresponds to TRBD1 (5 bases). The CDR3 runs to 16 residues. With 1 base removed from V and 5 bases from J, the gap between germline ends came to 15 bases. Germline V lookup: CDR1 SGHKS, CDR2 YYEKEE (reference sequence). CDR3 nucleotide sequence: TGTGCCAGCAGCTTGTCAGGGAAGATGGGGACCGGGGAGCTGTTTTTT. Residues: CASSLSGKMGTGELFF.